The 28 T cell receptor beta chains below come from one sample, sequenced in a study of memory CD4+ T cells and cytomegalovirus serostatus. Here immunoSEQ multiplex PCR was the method, and the copy in TCRdb shows in-frame clones only, minus some. The sample lists some 50,000 clones; around 80% were seen once. The sort gate was single viable CD3+CD4+CD8-CD45RO+ cells for memory CD4+ T cells. Sequenced material: memory CD4+ T cells from blood. These receptor sequences come from an adult in good health and CMV-seronegative.

This chain connects TRBV5-6 to TRBJ1-2; D call uncertain. V was pared by 4 bases and J by 2 bases, with 21 bases between. CDR3 length equals 17 residues. The V gene's germline CDR1 is SGHDT and CDR2 YYEEEE. The CDR3 DNA is TGTGCCAGCAGCCCCCTCGGATACGGCAGACTGAACTATGGCTACACCTTC. Protein product: CASSPLGYGRLNYGYTF. The entire variable domain, with the rest obtained from reference TRBV5-6 and TRBJ1-2, is as follows: DAGVTQSPTHLIKTRGQQVTLRCSPKSGHDTVSWYQQALGQGPQFIFQYYEEEERQRGNFPDRFSGHQFPNYSSELNVNALLLGDSALYLCASSPLGYGRLNYGYTFGSGTRLTVV.

The CDR3 protein is CASSSTSATSYNEQFF. CDR3 nucleotides: TGCGCCAGCAGCTCCACTAGCGCGACCAGTTACAATGAGCAGTTCTTC. V is TRBV5-1 and J is TRBJ2-1, with 7 bases matching TRBD2. This CDR3 is 16 amino acids long. The V gene's germline CDR1 is SGHRS and CDR2 YFSETQ. The ends lost 3 bases at V and 4 bases at J; junction bases unmatched: 10.

This CDR3 reads CASSGGRGVGQPQHF. The CDR3 DNA reads TGTGCCAGCAGTGGGGGCAGGGGCGTGGGTCAGCCCCAGCATTTT. V gene TRBV6-1 combines with J gene TRBJ1-5; D may be TRBD1 (6 bases). Per the germline V gene, CDR1 is MNHNS and CDR2 is SASEGT. The CDR3 length is 15 residues. The ends were cut back, 4 bases at V and 6 bases at J, with 16 bases in the middle.

The CDR3 region is CASGARQANSPLHF. The CDR3 bases are TGTGCCAGCGGAGCTAGACAGGCCAATTCACCCCTCCACTTT. This chain connects TRBV6-6 to TRBJ1-6; D is perhaps TRBD1 (6 bases). Trimming stripped 8 bases from V and 7 bases from J, with 15 bases between. The germline CDR1 and CDR2 sequences are MNHNY and SVGAGI (reference sequence). CDR3 size: 14 residues.

The CDR3 sequence: CASSQLAGGPREQYF. As DNA, the CDR3 is TGTGCCAGCAGTCAACTAGCGGGAGGGCCGCGGGAGCAGTACTTC. The genes are TRBV6-5 and TRBJ2-7, with 13 bases matching TRBD2. The CDR3 length is 15 residues. The V and J ends lost 5 bases and 7 bases, in that order; junction bases with no gene match: 8. Germline CDR1 and CDR2: MNHEY and SVGAGI.

This chain links TRBV7-2 with TRBJ1-2; the D gene is possibly TRBD1 (5 bases). The CDR3 extends over 15 amino acids. CDR1 is SGHTA, CDR2 FQGNSA, per germline. Trimming removed 3 bases from V and 2 bases from J, with 13 bases in between. The CDR3 sequence: CASSFTGGRNYGYTF. In DNA form, the CDR3 reads TGTGCCAGCAGCTTCACCGGGGGTAGGAACTATGGCTACACCTTC.

CDR3 DNA: TGTGCCAGCAGCTTAGTCGGGACAGGCATGAACACTGAAGCTTTCTTT. It codes for CASSLVGTGMNTEAFF. The J gene is TRBJ1-1, the V gene TRBV7-2; 8 bases are a match to TRBD1. J was trimmed by 0 bases and V by 1 base; bases with no gene match: 4. The CDR3 is 16 residues long. CDR1 and CDR2 from the germline V gene are SGHTA and FQGNSA.

The chain combines TRBV18 with TRBJ1-1; D not resolved. Germline values: CDR1 KGHSH, CDR2 LQKENI. Trimming shortened V by 6 bases and J by 1 base, and 18 bases separated the two germline ends. The CDR3 totals 16 residues. The CDR3 DNA sequence: TGTGCCAGCTCCGTCTGGGCGAGGGCACGGAACACTGAAGCTTTCTTT. Protein product: CASSVWARARNTEAFF.

This clone is a singleton in its sample. This chain uses TRBV5-8 with TRBJ2-5; possibly TRBD1 or TRBD2 for D (5 bases each). V was shortened by 2 bases and J by 4 bases, with 15 bases between the two germline ends. Germline V CDR1 and CDR2: SGHTS, YDEGEE. This CDR3 is built from 15 residues. CDR3 amino acids: CASSFAAGSLETQYF. The CDR3 DNA follows: TGTGCCAGCAGCTTTGCGGCAGGGAGCTTAGAGACCCAGTACTTC.

V and J are TRBV4-1 and TRBJ2-1, with 10 nucleotides matching TRBD2. Trimming cost V 6 bases and J 5 bases; bases outside gene matches: 4. This CDR3 spans 14 amino acids. Germline assignment: CDR1 MGHRA and CDR2 YSYEKL. The CDR3 spells CASRLAGRDNEQFF. CDR3 DNA: TGCGCCAGCAGACTAGCGGGACGAGACAATGAGCAGTTCTTC.

The chain uses TRBV5-4 and TRBJ2-7; 8 bases agree with TRBD2. Trimming cost V 6 bases and J 2 bases; bases outside gene matches: 7. This CDR3 has 14 residues. Germline V CDR1 and CDR2: SGHNT, YYREEE (reference sequence). This chain's CDR3 is CASTDWTSPYEQYF. The CDR3 DNA reads TGTGCCAGCACCGATTGGACTAGCCCCTACGAGCAGTACTTC.

The chain uses TRBV6-5 and TRBJ1-5; TRBD1 is a possible D gene (5 bases). The germline V and J ends were trimmed by 6 bases and 4 bases, with 13 bases remaining between them. This CDR3 comprises 14 residues. CDR1 and CDR2 (germline): MNHEY, SVGAGI. In DNA form, the CDR3 reads TGTGCCAGCAGGGGGGACGGATCTAATCAGCCCCAGCATTTT. Translation gives CASRGDGSNQPQHF.

This chain connects TRBV5-1 to TRBJ2-1; 11 bases are a match to TRBD1. With 4 bases clipped from V and 5 bases from J, the junction kept 8 bases outside the gene matches. The CDR3 extends over 16 amino acids. Per the germline V gene, CDR1 is SGHRS and CDR2 is YFSETQ. This CDR3 reads CASSRNTGQGDNEQFF. The CDR3 region has the DNA TGCGCCAGCAGCCGAAATACGGGACAGGGGGACAATGAGCAGTTCTTC.

V is TRBV2 and J is TRBJ1-2; no definite D call. V dropped 10 bases and J dropped 3 bases, with 18 bases sitting between them. Germline lookup yields CDR1 SNHLY and CDR2 FYNNEI. CDR3 length: 14 residues. In DNA, the CDR3 is TGTGCCACCGCCTGGCGACTTTTTGACTATGGCTACACCTTC. Translated, it gives CATAWRLFDYGYTF. Full variable domain (remainder filled in from reference TRBV2 and TRBJ1-2): EPEVTQTPSHQVTQMGQEVILRCVPISNHLYFYWYRQILGQKVEFLVSFYNNEISEKSEIFDDQFSVERPDGSNFTLKIRSTKLEDSAMYFCATAWRLFDYGYTFGSGTRLTVV.

In this sample, this clone turned up a few times. V and J are TRBV9 and TRBJ1-3, with D maybe TRBD1 (5 bases). Germline V gives CDR1 SGDLS, CDR2 YYNGEE. Trimming stripped 5 bases from V and 4 bases from J, with 19 bases between. This CDR3 contains 16 residues. CDR3 sequence: CASRERDSPAGNTIYF. The CDR3, as DNA: TGTGCCAGCAGAGAGAGAGACAGCCCGGCCGGAAACACCATATATTTT. The variable domain in full, with the rest retrieved from reference TRBV9 and TRBJ1-3, is DSGVTQTPKHLITATGQRVTLRCSPRSGDLSVYWYQQSLDQGLQFLIQYYNGEERAKGNILERFSAQQFPDLHSELNLSSLELGDSALYFCASRERDSPAGNTIYFGEGSWLTVV.

This chain connects TRBV5-1 to TRBJ1-3; D is ambiguous. This CDR3 is built from 17 residues. Germline-derived CDR1 and CDR2 are SGHRS and YFSETQ. Trimming cost V 4 bases and J 0 bases, with 17 bases left between them. The CDR3 spells CASSLLGQRNSGNTIYF. The CDR3 nucleotides read TGCGCCAGCAGCCTGCTGGGCCAGCGCAACTCTGGAAACACCATATATTTT.

This chain connects TRBV12-1 to TRBJ2-7; the D call in the table, TRBD2, was not verified against the DNA. TRBV12-1 is a listed pseudogene. The CDR3 length is 14 residues. Written as DNA, the CDR3 is TGTGCCAGCAGCTTTGTGGCGGGGTCCTACGAGCAGTACTTC. This gives the protein CASSFVAGSYEQYF.

The V gene is TRBV2, the J gene TRBJ2-7; D ambiguous. The V end lost 1 base, the J end lost 6 bases, and 10 bases lay between the germline ends. CDR1 is SNHLY and CDR2 is FYNNEI in the germline V gene. The length of the CDR3 is 13 residues. CDR3 sequence: CASSEDRDLEQYF. The DNA for the CDR3 is TGTGCCAGCAGTGAAGATCGTGATCTCGAGCAGTACTTC.

This clone was detected once. This chain joins TRBV28 and TRBJ2-3; 8 bases align to TRBD2. After removal of 10 bases from V and 0 bases from J, the junction contained 9 bases not matched to a gene. Germline CDR1 is MDHEN and CDR2 is SYDVKM. The CDR3 has 15 residues. The CDR3 DNA reads TGTGCCACCTTCGGGGGGGGCCCTAGCACAGATACGCAGTATTTT. Translating it yields CATFGGGPSTDTQYF.

For this clone: The limits of the CDR3 on the DNA are not certain, so only TCRdb's listed CDR3 is given. The chain recombines TRBV18 with TRBJ2-3. CDR1 is KGHSH, CDR2 LQKENI, per germline. A total of 15 residues make up the CDR3, ends included. The CDR3 sequence is CASSLWELSTDTQYF.

By share, this clone counts as medium-sized. The chain combines TRBV7-8 with TRBJ1-6; 7 bases agree with TRBD1. The germline CDR1 and CDR2 sequences are SGHVS and FQNEAQ. After removal of 3 bases from V and 10 bases from J, the junction contained 9 bases not matched to a gene. The CDR3 length is 15 residues. CDR3 in amino acids: CASSLPGQRGSPLHF. The CDR3, as DNA: TGTGCCAGCAGCTTGCCGGGACAGCGAGGGTCACCCCTCCACTTT.

The DNA of the CDR3 is TGTGCCAGCAGCTCAAGGGGGAGGGGGCTATTTGATCAGCCCCAGCATTTT. Translation gives CASSSRGRGLFDQPQHF. V and J are TRBV7-2 and TRBJ1-5; 7 nucleotides line up with TRBD1. Germline V lookup: CDR1 SGHTA, CDR2 FQGNSA. V dropped 4 bases and J dropped 5; count of bases not matched to a gene: 14. This CDR3 comprises 17 residues.

This chain connects TRBV7-2 to TRBJ2-7, with D unresolved. V was pared by 5 bases and J by 0 bases, with 14 bases between. This CDR3 has 15 amino acids. Germline CDR1 and CDR2: SGHTA and FQGNSA. CDR3 in amino acids: CASSRARPNSYEQYF. The DNA of the CDR3 is TGTGCCAGCAGCCGCGCCCGCCCGAACTCCTACGAGCAGTACTTC.

The V and J genes are TRBV6-5 and TRBJ1-2, with D perhaps TRBD1 (5 bases). Germline V gives CDR1 MNHEY, CDR2 SVGAGI. The CDR3 totals 14 residues. V gave up 6 bases and J gave up 8 bases, with 19 bases separating them. The CDR3 nucleotides are TGTGCCAGCAGGGCCAAAGGAGATAGGGACGGCTACACCTTC. This codes for CASRAKGDRDGYTF.

J is TRBJ2-7 and V is TRBV6-6; tentatively, D is TRBD1 (5 bases). Per the germline V gene, CDR1 is MNHNY and CDR2 is SVGAGI (reference sequence). CDR3 length: 14 amino acids. V lost 7 bases, J lost 0 bases, and 13 bases lay in between. The CDR3 loop reads CASTQTASSYEQYF. In DNA form, the CDR3 reads TGTGCCAGCACCCAGACAGCCAGCTCCTACGAGCAGTACTTC.

This clone was seen a single time. The V call is TRBV28, the J call TRBJ1-3; maybe TRBD1 (6 bases). V lost 3 bases to trimming and J lost 2 bases, with 14 bases between them. The CDR3 covers 16 residues. The germline gives CDR1 MDHEN, CDR2 SYDVKM. The DNA of the CDR3 is TGTGCCAGCAGTTTTTCTCCCACAGGGCCTGGAAACACCATATATTTT. This codes for CASSFSPTGPGNTIYF.

This clone has just one count. The chain is built from TRBV28 and TRBJ2-7; tentatively, D is TRBD2 (6 bases). Germline values: CDR1 MDHEN, CDR2 SYDVKM. V was cut by 8 bases and J by 5 bases, with 16 bases left in between. The CDR3 contains 13 residues. Written as DNA, the CDR3 is TGTGCCAGCTCAGTAACTAGCCGAGACGAGCAGTACTTC. This codes for CASSVTSRDEQYF.

The chain has TRBV7-9 and TRBJ1-5; D may be TRBD1 (6 bases). The CDR3 runs to 14 residues. Trimming left V 5 bases short and J 6 bases short, with 14 bases between. Germline lookup yields CDR1 SEHNR and CDR2 FQNEAQ (reference sequence). CDR3 protein: CASSGGGQGQPQHF. The CDR3 nucleotides read TGTGCCAGCAGCGGAGGGGGGCAAGGTCAGCCCCAGCATTTT.